This T cell receptor beta chain originates from a study of blood T cells in healthy people across ages. It was with a sample-barcoded 5' primer and a J-beta primer mix that a second PCR of about 6 to 11 cycles was run. A single record per CDR3 protein comes from TCRdb applying MiXCR to the 5' RACE reads. The repertoire holds some 700,000 distinct CDR3 sequences, with roughly 45% as singletons. The length of the CDR3 is 11 residues. The V gene's germline CDR1 is MNHEY and CDR2 SMNVEV (reference sequence). V lost 7 bases and J 1 base, leaving 5 bases between the germline ends. The study recruited healthy Caucasian donors from Russia who were aged roughly 6 to 95. Researchers report isolating at least 7 million PBMCs per sample.

The J gene is TRBJ2-7, the V gene TRBV27; no clear D gene. This clonotype was obtained from a woman aged 55 to 70 in good health. Material: blood. This CDR3 is CASTHSYEQYF. CDR3 DNA: TGTGCCAGCACCCATTCCTACGAGCAGTACTTC.